The clone carrying this T cell receptor (beta chain) was seen a single time. Germline CDR1 and CDR2: KGHSH and LQKENI. The CDR3 is 13 amino acids. The sample belongs to a study of cytomegalovirus exposure and HLA in healthy donors. In the PCR, 60 Vbeta and 13 Jbeta primers were used. Sequencing was performed with immunoSEQ multiplex PCR; in TCRdb, only in-frame clones are kept and a portion is missing. The sample has tens of thousands of clones, around 62% seen once. The sequence derives from a human donor in good health. This rearrangement joins TRBV18 to TRBJ2-5, with 10 bases identical to TRBD1. TRBJ2-7 explains the end of the DNA better; the J call may be wrong. Sample: PBMCs. The CDR3 DNA follows: TGTGCCAGCTCAGCCGGGACAGGGGTCGAGCAGTACTTC. Translating it yields CASSAGTGVEQYF.